This T cell receptor beta chain was recovered during a study of graft-versus-host responses after intestinal transplantation (dated by TCRdb to the early 2020s). With regard to the full study: Recipients received multivisceral, liver-intestinal, or isolated intestinal transplants. Every recipient was given anti-thymocyte globulin induction, followed by 3 to 4 years of maintenance tacrolimus and steroids. The cohort enrolled some 25 intestinal transplant recipients including one retransplant, and a few patients lacking pretransplant specimens were excluded. Rather than being sequenced by the commercial service, samples from a few later patients were sequenced in-house on an Illumina MiSeq and processed with MiXCR. Graft-versus-host and host-versus-graft alloreactive T cell clones were tracked in the graft, circulation and bone marrow after intestinal transplantation using bulk TCR-beta CDR3 sequencing. To identify alloreactive clones, pre-transplant mixed lymphocyte reaction products were sequenced and then compared with unstimulated pre-transplant donor and recipient T cells. Donor T cell macrochimerism was defined as a peak of at least 4% donor T cells among recipient peripheral blood mononuclear cells.

Taken from cysteine to phenylalanine, the CDR3 has 14 residues. The retained sequence is limited to the CDR3, 42 bases, with the frame set at the first base. The germline V gene provides CDR1 SGHAT and CDR2 FQNNGV. V trim: 3 bases; J trim: 3 bases; unmatched bases: 5. This clone has just a few counts. No clone much larger than this one lies a single base away; base qualities are absent. The time point label here, explained by the study, means: cells obtained before transplantation from donor or recipient. In the mixed lymphocyte reactions, approximately 200,000 CFSE-labeled pre-transplant responders were plated with approximately 200,000 irradiated violet-dye-labeled stimulators and cultured for 6 days. Proliferating CD3+CD4+CFSE-low and CD3+CD8+CFSE-low responder cells were FACS-sorted on a BD Influx sorter after the mixed lymphocyte reaction. The full study reports these points: The conclusions were limited by the relatively low number and heterogeneity of the intestinal transplant patients. High GvH to HvG T cell clonal ratios were observed in the allografts of patients with donor T cell macrochimerism. GvH clones were detected in recipient bone marrow, and some of these GvH clones were observed earlier in ileal mucosa or blood, consistent with an intestinal mucosal origin. Early after transplant, peak levels of circulating GvH clones were found to be associated with declines in HvG clones.

Receptor libraries were prepared by the immunoSEQ multiplex PCR assay. For most patients, genomic DNA was isolated with the Qiagen DNeasy Blood and Tissue Kit and sent frozen to Adaptive Biotechnologies for TCR sequencing. Adaptive Biotechnologies carried out high-throughput TCR-beta CDR3 sequencing of genomic DNA for most patients. Per the authors' processing: Adaptive's ImmunoSEQ software was the source of the TCR sequencing data for 15 to 20 patients, while three other patients were processed with MiXCR and VDJtools. To correct CD4 versus CD8 sorting errors, sequences present in both subsets at a frequency ratio below 5:1 were removed. CDR3 nucleotide sequences shared between donor and recipient were removed because their origin could not be assigned. To count as alloreactive, a clone needed at least 2-fold expansion over unstimulated cells and a minimum CFSE-low frequency of 0.002% (template counts) or 0.001% (read counts). Clones were considered mappable if detected in sequenced pre-transplant spleen, lymph node, or MLR CFSE-low populations of the donor or recipient. Cumulative frequency of alloreactive clones was calculated as a percentage of all sequences weighted by copy number. TCRdb took over this immuneACCESS table, retaining in-frame rearrangements with V and J assigned. Such tables are incomplete; in checked studies, under half of the missing clones stem from an unresolved V gene, and the remainder is unexplained. The V and J calls and clone size were taken over from that table, and D and trimming were inferred from the DNA. The sample table lists more than 13,000 clones, approximately 36% of them with a count of one. The top ten hold about 2.5% of the sample.

The chain couples TRBV11-2 to TRBJ2-7; 7 junctional bases match TRBD2. This TCR came from a human patient who received an intestinal transplant. The material sequenced was alloreactive CD8+ T cells from a mixed lymphocyte reaction culture, taken before intestinal transplant. Taken with the paper, the label for cell subset or site translates to: CFSE-low proliferating T cells sorted from approximately 6-day pre-transplant mixed lymphocyte reaction (GvH or HvG direction). The CDR3: CASSLAGVSYEQYF. The bases read TGTGCCAGCAGCTTGGCGGGGGTAAGCTACGAGCAGTACTTC.